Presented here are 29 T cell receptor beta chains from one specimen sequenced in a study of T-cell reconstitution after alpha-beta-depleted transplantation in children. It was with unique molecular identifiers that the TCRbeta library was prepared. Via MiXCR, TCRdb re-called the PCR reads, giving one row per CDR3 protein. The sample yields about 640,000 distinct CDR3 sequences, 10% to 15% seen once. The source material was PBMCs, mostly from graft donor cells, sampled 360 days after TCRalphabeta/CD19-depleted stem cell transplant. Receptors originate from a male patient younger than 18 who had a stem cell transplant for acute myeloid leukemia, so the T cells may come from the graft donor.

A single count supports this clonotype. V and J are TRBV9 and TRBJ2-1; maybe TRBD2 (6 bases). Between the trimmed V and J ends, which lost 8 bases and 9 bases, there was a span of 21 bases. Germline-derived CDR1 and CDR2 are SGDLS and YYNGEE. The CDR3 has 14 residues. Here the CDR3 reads CASSSWGLASEQFF. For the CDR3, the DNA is TGTGCCAGTTCTTCGTGGGGCCTAGCGAGTGAGCAGTTCTTC.

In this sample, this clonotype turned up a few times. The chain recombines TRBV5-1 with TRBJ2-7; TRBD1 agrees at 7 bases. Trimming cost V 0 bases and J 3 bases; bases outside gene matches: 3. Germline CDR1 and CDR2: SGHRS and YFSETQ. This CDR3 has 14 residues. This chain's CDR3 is CASSLAGTVYEQYF. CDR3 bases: TGCGCCAGCAGCTTGGCCGGGACAGTCTACGAGCAGTACTTC.

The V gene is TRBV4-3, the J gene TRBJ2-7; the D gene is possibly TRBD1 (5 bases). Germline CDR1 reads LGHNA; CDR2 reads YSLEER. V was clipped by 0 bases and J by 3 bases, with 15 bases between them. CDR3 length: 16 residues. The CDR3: CASSQDPPGLDYEQYF. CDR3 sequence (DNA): TGCGCCAGCAGCCAAGATCCCCCAGGGCTGGACTACGAGCAGTACTTC.

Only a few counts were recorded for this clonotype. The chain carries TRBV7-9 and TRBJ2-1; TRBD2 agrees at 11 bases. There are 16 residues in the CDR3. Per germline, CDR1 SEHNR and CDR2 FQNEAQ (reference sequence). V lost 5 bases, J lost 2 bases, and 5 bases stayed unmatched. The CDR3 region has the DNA TGTGCCAGCAGCCACATAGCGGGAGGGCCCTACAATGAGCAGTTCTTC. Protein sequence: CASSHIAGGPYNEQFF. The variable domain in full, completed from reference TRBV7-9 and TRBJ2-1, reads DTGVSQNPRHKITKRGQNVTFRCDPISEHNRLYWYRQTLGQGPEFLTYFQNEAQLEKSRLLSDRFSAERPKGSFSTLEIQRTEQGDSAMYLCASSHIAGGPYNEQFFGPGTRLTVL.

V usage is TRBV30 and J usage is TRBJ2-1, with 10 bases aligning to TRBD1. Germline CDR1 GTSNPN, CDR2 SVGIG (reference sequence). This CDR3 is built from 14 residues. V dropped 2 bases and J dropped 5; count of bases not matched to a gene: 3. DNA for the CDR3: TGTGCCTGGAGTCGGGACAGGGGAAACAATGAGCAGTTCTTC. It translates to CAWSRDRGNNEQFF.

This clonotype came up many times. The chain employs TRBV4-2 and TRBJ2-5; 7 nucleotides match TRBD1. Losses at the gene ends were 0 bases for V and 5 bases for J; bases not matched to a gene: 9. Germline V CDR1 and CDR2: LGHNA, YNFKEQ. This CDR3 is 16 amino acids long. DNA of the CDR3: TGTGCCAGCAGCCAAGAGACAGGGCAAAGGTGGGAGACCCAGTACTTC. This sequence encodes CASSQETGQRWETQYF.

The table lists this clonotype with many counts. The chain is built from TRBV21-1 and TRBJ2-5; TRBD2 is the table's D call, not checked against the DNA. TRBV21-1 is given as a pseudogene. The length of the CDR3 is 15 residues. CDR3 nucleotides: TGTGCCAGCAGCCCGAGGAGTCCGGCCCAAGAGACCCAGTACTTC. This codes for CASSPRSPAQETQYF.

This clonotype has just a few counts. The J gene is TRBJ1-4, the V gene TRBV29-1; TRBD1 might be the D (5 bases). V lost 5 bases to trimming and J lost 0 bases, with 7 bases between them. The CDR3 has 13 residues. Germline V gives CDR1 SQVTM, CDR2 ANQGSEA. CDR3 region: CSVWGATNEKLFF. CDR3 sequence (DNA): TGCAGCGTTTGGGGGGCAACTAATGAAAAACTGTTTTTT.

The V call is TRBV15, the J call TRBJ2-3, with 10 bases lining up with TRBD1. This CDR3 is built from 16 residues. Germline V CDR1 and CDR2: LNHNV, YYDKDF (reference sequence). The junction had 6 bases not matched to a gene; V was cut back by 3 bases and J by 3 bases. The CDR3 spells CATSRLRGQGTDTQYF. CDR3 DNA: TGTGCCACCAGCAGGTTAAGGGGACAGGGGACAGATACGCAGTATTTT.

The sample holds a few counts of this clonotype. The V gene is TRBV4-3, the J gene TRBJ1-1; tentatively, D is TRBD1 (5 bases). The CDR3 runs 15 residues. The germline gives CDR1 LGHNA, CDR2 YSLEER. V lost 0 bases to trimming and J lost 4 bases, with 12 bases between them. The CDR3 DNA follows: TGCGCCAGCAGCCAAGACAGCAGGGCCGGCACTGAAGCTTTCTTT. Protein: CASSQDSRAGTEAFF.

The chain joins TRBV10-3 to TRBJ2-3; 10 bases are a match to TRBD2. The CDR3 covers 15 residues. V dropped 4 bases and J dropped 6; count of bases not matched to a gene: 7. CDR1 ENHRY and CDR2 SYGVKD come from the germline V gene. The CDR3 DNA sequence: TGTGCCATCAGTGCCTCGGGACTAGCGCAGGATACGCAGTATTTT. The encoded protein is CAISASGLAQDTQYF.

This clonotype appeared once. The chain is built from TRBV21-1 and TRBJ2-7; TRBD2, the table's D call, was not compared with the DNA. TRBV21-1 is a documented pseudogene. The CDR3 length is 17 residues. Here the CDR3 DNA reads TGTGCCAGCAGCTCCATTCATCGGCGGGAGGGCCTTTGGGAGCAGTACTTC. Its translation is CASSSIHRREGLWEQYF.

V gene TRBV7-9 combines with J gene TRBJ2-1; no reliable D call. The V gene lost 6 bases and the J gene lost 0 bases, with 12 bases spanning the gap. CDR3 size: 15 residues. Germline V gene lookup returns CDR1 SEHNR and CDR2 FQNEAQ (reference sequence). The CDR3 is CASSSQKSSYNEQFF. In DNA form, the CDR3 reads TGTGCCAGCAGTTCACAGAAAAGCTCCTACAATGAGCAGTTCTTC.

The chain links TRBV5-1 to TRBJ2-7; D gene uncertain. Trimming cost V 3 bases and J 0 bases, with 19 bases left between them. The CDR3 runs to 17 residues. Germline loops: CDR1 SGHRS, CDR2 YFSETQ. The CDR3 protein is CASSSPFGRISSYEQYF. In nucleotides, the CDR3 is TGCGCCAGCAGCTCCCCCTTTGGACGGATTAGCTCCTACGAGCAGTACTTC.

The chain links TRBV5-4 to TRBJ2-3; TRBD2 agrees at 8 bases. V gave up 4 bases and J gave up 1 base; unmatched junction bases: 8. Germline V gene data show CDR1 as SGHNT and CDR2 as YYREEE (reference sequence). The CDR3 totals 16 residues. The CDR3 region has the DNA TGTGCCAGCAGCCTCCGCGGGAGGACCGGCACAGATACGCAGTATTTT. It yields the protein CASSLRGRTGTDTQYF.

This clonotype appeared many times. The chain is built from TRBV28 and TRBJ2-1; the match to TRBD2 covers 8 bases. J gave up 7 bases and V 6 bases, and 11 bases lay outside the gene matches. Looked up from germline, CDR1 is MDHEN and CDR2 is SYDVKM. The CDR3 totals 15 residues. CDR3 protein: CASRTPGGPGNEQFF. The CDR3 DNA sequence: TGTGCCAGCAGGACACCGGGAGGGCCAGGAAATGAGCAGTTCTTC.

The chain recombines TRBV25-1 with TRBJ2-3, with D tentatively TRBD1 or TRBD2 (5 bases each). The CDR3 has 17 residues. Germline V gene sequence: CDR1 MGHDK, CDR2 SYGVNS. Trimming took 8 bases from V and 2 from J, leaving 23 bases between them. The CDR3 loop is CASSPSPIRDHTDTQYF. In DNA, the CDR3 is TGTGCCAGCTCCCCTTCCCCAATCCGGGACCACACAGATACGCAGTATTTT.

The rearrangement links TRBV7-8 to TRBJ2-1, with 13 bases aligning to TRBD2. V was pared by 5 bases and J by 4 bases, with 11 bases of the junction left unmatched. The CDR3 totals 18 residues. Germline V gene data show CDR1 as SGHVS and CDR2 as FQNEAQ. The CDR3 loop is CASSTRTSGSKQYNEQFF. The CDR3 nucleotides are TGTGCCAGCAGCACCCGGACTAGCGGGAGTAAACAATACAATGAGCAGTTCTTC.

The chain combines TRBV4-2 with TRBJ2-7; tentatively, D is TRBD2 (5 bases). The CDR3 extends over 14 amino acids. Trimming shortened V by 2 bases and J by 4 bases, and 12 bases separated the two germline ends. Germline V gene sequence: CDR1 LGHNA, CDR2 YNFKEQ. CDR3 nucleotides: TGTGCCAGCAGCCAACCTCCAACGGGGTACGAGCAGTACTTC. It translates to CASSQPPTGYEQYF.

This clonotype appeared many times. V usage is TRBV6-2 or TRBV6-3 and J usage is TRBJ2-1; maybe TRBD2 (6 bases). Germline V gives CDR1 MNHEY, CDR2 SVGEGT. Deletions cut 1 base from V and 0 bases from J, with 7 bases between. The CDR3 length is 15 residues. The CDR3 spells CASSYWGGSYNEQFF. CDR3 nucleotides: TGTGCCAGCAGTTACTGGGGAGGCTCCTACAATGAGCAGTTCTTC.

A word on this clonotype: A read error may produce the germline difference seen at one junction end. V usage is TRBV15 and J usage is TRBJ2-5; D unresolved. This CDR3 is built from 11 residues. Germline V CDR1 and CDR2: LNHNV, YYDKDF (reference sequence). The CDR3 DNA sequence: TGTGCCACCAGCAGAGATGGCCCGGTAAGCTTC. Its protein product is CATSRDGPVSF.

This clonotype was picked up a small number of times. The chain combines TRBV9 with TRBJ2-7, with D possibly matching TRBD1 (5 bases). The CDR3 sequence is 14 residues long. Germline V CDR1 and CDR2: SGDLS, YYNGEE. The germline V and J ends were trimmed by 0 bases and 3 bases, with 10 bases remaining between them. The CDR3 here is CASSVAWQGYEQYF. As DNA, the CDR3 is TGTGCCAGCAGCGTAGCTTGGCAGGGCTACGAGCAGTACTTC.

The CDR3 spells CASTPTARSNQPQHF. Here the CDR3 DNA reads TGTGCCAGTACCCCGACAGCAAGATCCAATCAGCCCCAGCATTTT. V and J are TRBV19 and TRBJ1-5; a weak D match, TRBD1 (5 bases). V lost 7 bases and J lost 3, with 16 bases in between. The CDR3 totals 15 residues. CDR1 is LNHDA, CDR2 SQIVND, per germline (reference sequence).

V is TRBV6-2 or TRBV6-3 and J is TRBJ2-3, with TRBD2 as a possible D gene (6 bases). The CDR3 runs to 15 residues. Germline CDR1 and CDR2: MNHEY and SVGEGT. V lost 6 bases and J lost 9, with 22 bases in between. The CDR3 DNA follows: TGTGCCAGCAGCCGACTGGGCTTCGGGGGAGAGACGCAGTATTTT. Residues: CASSRLGFGGETQYF.

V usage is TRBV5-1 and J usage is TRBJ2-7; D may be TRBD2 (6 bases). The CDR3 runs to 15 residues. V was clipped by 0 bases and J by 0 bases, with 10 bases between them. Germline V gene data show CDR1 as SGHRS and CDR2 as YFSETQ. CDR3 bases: TGCGCCAGCAGCTTGGCCCCTAGCGACTCCTACGAGCAGTACTTC. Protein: CASSLAPSDSYEQYF.

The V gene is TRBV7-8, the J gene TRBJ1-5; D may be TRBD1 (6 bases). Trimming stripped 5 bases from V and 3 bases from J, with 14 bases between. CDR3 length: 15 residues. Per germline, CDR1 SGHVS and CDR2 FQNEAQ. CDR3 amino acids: CASSQSRGPNQPQHF. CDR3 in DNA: TGTGCCAGCAGCCAGTCCAGGGGTCCCAATCAGCCCCAGCATTTT.

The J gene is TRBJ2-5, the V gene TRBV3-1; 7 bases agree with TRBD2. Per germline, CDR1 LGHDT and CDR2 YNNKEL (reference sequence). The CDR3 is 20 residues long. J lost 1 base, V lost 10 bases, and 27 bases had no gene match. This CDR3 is CATKPDLGVSMRGIQETQYF. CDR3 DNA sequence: TGTGCCACCAAACCAGACCTTGGAGTTTCCATGCGGGGGATCCAAGAGACCCAGTACTTC.

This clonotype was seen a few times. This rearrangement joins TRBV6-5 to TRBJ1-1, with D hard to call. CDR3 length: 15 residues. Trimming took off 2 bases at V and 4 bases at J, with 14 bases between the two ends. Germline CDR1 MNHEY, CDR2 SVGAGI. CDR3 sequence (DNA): TGTGCCAGCAGTTACAGGGAGGGTTTGAGCACTGAAGCTTTCTTT. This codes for CASSYREGLSTEAFF.

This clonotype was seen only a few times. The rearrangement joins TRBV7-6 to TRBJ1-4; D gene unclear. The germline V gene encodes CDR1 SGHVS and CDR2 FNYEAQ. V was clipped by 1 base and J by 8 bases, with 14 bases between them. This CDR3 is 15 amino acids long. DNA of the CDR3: TGTGCCAGCAGCTTAGGGTGGGGTTCCGAGGAAAAACTGTTTTTT. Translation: CASSLGWGSEEKLFF.